This T cell receptor (beta chain) is drawn from a study of T-cell reconstitution after alpha-beta-depleted transplantation in children. The TCRbeta library was prepared with unique molecular identifiers. TCRdb re-analysed the PCR reads in MiXCR, keeping a single row per CDR3 protein. The data hold hundreds of thousands of distinct CDR3 sequences, with roughly a tenth observed a single time. With 2 bases clipped from V and 6 bases from J, the junction kept 11 bases outside the gene matches. Looked up from germline, CDR1 is SGHDT and CDR2 is YYEEEE. The CDR3 totals 16 residues. The V call is TRBV5-6, the J call TRBJ2-1; 7 nucleotides agree with TRBD1. This clonotype was obtained from a human donor who donated a stem cell graft to a child with acute lymphoblastic leukemia. The source was PBMCs from the stem cell graft donor, collected from the stem cell graft. The CDR3 DNA follows: TGTGCCAGCAGCTTTAATGAAGGGACAGTTCCCAATGAGCAGTTCTTC. Translating it yields CASSFNEGTVPNEQFF.